This T cell receptor (beta chain) came from a study of blood T cell repertoires in COVID-19. Study as a whole: From the United States, Italy and Spain came samples of acute and convalescent COVID-19. T cells, B-cell-depleted T cells, or PBMCs supplied cDNA or gDNA.

This CDR3 is built from 11 residues. The V gene lost 9 bases and the J gene lost 13 bases, with 13 bases spanning the gap. In germline, CDR1 is MNHEY, CDR2 SMNVEV (reference sequence). Original handling: The authors estimated nucleated cell counts from reference gene primer amplification. Profiled with immunoSEQ multiplex PCR; TCRdb holds only in-frame clones, not every one. That table supplies the V and J calls and clone size; D and trimming were determined from the DNA. Of over 110,000 clones listed, roughly 79% are singletons. This chain uses TRBV27 with TRBJ1-6; D gene unclear. Material: peripheral blood. The sequence derives from a woman in her sixties with acute or convalescent COVID-19. The chain's CDR3 is CASRDRGPLHF. CDR3 bases: TGTGCCAGTCGAGACCGCGGGCCCCTCCACTTT.